These 4 T cell receptor beta chains originate from one sample sequenced in a study of blood T cell repertoires in COVID-19. Produced via immunoSEQ multiplex PCR; TCRdb's table is partial and in-frame only. In the table there are 320,000 or so clones, roughly 89% of which are singletons. The sample was PBMCs or T cells enriched from blood (not recorded which). These receptors were taken from a man aged 55 to 70 who had recovered from COVID-19.

V and J are TRBV28 and TRBJ1-5; TRBD1 matches 8 bases. CDR1 is MDHEN and CDR2 is SYDVKM in the germline V gene. Losses at the gene ends were 5 bases for V and 5 bases for J; bases not matched to a gene: 8. The CDR3 is 15 amino acids. CDR3 nucleotides: TGTGCCAGCAGTCCGACGGACAGGGCTCATCAGCCCCAGCATTTT. It specifies CASSPTDRAHQPQHF.

The rearrangement uses TRBV28 and TRBJ1-1; the D gene is possibly TRBD1 (6 bases). CDR3 size: 15 residues. The germline CDR1 and CDR2 sequences are MDHEN and SYDVKM. The ends were cut back, 7 bases at V and 3 bases at J, with 18 bases in the middle. The CDR3 loop is CASTQGGAGDTEAFF. CDR3 in DNA: TGTGCCAGCACCCAAGGGGGGGCTGGAGACACTGAAGCTTTCTTT.

The genes are TRBV11-3 and TRBJ2-1, with 9 bases aligning to TRBD2. Germline V gene data show CDR1 as SGHNT and CDR2 as YENEEA. The CDR3 sequence is 17 residues long. Trimming at V came to 4 bases and at J to 8 bases, leaving 15 bases not matched to a gene. CDR3 nucleotides: TGTGCCAGCAGCTCAACCAGGACTAGCGTGATGCAAGATGAGCAGTTCTTC. This encodes CASSSTRTSVMQDEQFF.

This clone occurred once. The chain has TRBV6-6 and TRBJ2-5; perhaps TRBD1 as D (5 bases). The CDR3 is 14 residues long. The V gene lost 5 bases and the J gene lost 4 bases, with 14 bases spanning the gap. The germline gives CDR1 MNHNY, CDR2 SVGAGI (reference sequence). The chain's CDR3 is CASSAPDILETQYF. In DNA, the CDR3 is TGTGCCAGCAGTGCTCCGGACATACTAGAGACCCAGTACTTC.